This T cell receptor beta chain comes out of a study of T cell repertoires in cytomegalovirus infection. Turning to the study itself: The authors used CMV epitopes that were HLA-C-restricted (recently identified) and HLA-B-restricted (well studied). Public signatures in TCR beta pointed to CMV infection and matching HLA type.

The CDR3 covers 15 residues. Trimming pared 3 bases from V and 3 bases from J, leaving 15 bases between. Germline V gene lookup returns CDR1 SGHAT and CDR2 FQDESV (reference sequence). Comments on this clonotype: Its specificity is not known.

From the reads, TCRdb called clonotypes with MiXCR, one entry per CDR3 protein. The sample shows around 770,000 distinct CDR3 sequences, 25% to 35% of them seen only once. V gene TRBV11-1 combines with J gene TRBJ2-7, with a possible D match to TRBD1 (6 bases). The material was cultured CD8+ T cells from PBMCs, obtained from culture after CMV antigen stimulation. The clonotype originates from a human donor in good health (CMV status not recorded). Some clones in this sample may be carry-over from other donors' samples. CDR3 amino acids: CASSFNRDPFYEQYV. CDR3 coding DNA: TGTGCCAGCAGCTTCAACAGGGACCCCTTCTACGAGCAGTACGTC.